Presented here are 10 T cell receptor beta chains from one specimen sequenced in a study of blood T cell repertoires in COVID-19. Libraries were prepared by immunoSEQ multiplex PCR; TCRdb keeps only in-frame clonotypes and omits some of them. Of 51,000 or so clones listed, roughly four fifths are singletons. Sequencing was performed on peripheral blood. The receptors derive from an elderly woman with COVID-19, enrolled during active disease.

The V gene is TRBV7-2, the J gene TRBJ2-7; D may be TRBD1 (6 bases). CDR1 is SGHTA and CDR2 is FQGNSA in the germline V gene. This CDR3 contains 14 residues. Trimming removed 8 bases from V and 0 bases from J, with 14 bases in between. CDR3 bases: TGTGCCAGCTGTCAGGGGTACTCCTCCTACGAGCAGTACTTC. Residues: CASCQGYSSYEQYF.

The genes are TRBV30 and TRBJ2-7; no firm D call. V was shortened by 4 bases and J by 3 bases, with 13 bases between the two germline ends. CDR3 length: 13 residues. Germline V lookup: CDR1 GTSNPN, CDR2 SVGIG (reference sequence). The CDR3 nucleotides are TGTGCCTGGAATCCGGGTACAAACTACGAGCAGTACTTC. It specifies CAWNPGTNYEQYF.

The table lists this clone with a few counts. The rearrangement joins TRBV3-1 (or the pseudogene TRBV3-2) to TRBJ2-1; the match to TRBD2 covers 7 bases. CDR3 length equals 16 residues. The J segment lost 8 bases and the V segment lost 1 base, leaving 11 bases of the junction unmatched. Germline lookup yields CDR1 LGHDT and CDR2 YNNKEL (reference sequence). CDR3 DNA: TGTGCCAGCAGCCAAGGTCCGGGCGGGAGCAAAGATGAGCAGTTCTTC. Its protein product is CASSQGPGGSKDEQFF.

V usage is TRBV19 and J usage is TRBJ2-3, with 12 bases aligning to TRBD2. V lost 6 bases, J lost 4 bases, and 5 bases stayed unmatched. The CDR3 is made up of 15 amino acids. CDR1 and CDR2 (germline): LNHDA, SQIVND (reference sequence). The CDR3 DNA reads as TGTGCCAGTAGGACTAGCGGGAGAGTGGCAGATACGCAGTATTTT. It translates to CASRTSGRVADTQYF.

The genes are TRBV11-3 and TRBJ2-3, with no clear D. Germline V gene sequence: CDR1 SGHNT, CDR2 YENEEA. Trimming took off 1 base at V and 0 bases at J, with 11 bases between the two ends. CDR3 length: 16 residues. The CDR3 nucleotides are TGTGCCAGCAGCTTAGGAGGCGGCCTTAGCACAGATACGCAGTATTTT. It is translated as CASSLGGGLSTDTQYF.

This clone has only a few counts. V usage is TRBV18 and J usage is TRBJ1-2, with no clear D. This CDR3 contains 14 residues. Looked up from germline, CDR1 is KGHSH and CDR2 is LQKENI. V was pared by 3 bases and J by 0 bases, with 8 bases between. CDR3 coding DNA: TGTGCCAGCTCACCGGAACAGTCTAACTATGGCTACACCTTC. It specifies CASSPEQSNYGYTF.

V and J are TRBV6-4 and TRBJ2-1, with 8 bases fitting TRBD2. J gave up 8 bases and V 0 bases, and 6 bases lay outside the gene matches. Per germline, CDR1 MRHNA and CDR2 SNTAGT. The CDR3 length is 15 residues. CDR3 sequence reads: CASSDSGLEYDEQFF. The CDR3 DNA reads TGTGCCAGCAGTGACTCGGGACTAGAATACGATGAGCAGTTCTTC.

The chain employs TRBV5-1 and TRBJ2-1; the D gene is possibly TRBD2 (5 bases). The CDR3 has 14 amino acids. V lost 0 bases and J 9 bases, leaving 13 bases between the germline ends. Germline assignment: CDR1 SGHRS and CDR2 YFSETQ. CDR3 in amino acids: CASSLALSAGEQFF. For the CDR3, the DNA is TGCGCCAGCAGCTTGGCCTTAAGTGCGGGTGAGCAGTTCTTC.

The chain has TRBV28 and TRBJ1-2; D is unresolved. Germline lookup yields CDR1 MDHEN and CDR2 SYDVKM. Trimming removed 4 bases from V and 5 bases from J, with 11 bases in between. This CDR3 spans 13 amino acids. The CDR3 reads CASSSETAYGYTF. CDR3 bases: TGTGCCAGCAGTTCCGAGACTGCTTATGGCTACACCTTC.

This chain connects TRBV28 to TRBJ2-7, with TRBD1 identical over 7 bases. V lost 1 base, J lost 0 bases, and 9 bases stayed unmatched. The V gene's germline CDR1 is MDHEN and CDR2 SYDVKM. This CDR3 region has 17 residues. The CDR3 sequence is CASSLSFGTASSYEQYF. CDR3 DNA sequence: TGTGCCAGCAGTTTATCCTTTGGGACAGCGAGCTCCTACGAGCAGTACTTC.